This is a list of T cell receptor beta chains from one sample in a study of T cell changes during pregnancy in multiple sclerosis. Here immunoSEQ multiplex PCR was the method, and the copy in TCRdb shows in-frame clones only, minus some. Among tens of thousands of clones listed, about nine tenths were seen once. The material sequenced was CD4+ T cells from peripheral blood mononuclear cells, taken before pregnancy. The receptors stem from a female donor with multiple sclerosis, enrolled in a pregnancy study. The CDR3 runs from the conserved cysteine through the conserved F or W. The order of the fields is D gene, clone size, J gene, V gene, CDR3 protein, CDR3 DNA. The D gene is left open where the match is weak. Clone size, where shown, is once, few, many, or a class for clones that have expanded.

>TRBD1|few|TRBJ1-2|TRBV7-2
CASSSTGTGVQGVSYGYTF
TGTGCCAGCAGCTCGACCGGGACAGGGGTACAGGGTGTTAGCTATGGCTACACCTTC
>NA|NA|TRBJ2-2|TRBV7-3
CASSLRGLPGVGELFF
TGTGCCAGCAGCTTAAGGGGACTTCCAGGCGTTGGGGAGCTGTTTTTT
>TRBD2|NA|TRBJ2-2|TRBV5-4
CASSLALAGTGELFF
TGTGCCAGCAGCTTGGCACTAGCGGGGACCGGGGAGCTGTTTTTT
>NA|NA|TRBJ1-4|TRBV27
CASSRGKNEKLFF
TGTGCCAGCAGCCGGGGGAAAAATGAAAAACTGTTTTTT
>TRBD2|NA|TRBJ2-7|TRBV18
CASSPPLAISYEQYF
TGTGCCAGCTCACCCCCACTAGCGATCTCCTACGAGCAGTACTTC
>TRBD1|NA|TRBJ2-5|TRBV5-4
CASSYPGQGAKTQYF
TGTGCCAGCAGCTATCCGGGACAGGGGGCAAAGACCCAGTACTTC
>NA|NA|TRBJ2-3|TRBV21-1
CASSKGRGSATDTQYF
TGTGCCAGCAGCAAAGGAAGAGGCAGTGCCACAGATACGCAGTATTTT
>TRBD1|once|TRBJ2-5|TRBV5-1
CASSFRQGGETQYF
TGCGCCAGCAGCTTTCGACAGGGGGGGGAGACCCAGTACTTC
>NA|NA|TRBJ1-1|TRBV7-9
CASSLDPGTEAFF
TGTGCCAGCAGCTTAGACCCGGGGACTGAAGCTTTCTTT
>NA|NA|TRBJ1-5|TRBV7-2
CASSDSTGMYQPQHF
TGTGCCAGCAGCGACTCAACGGGGATGTATCAGCCCCAGCATTTT
>NA|NA|TRBJ1-1|TRBV19
CASNPAGLMNTEAFF
TGTGCCAGTAATCCGGCGGGCCTCATGAACACTGAAGCTTTCTTT
>TRBD2|NA|TRBJ2-1|TRBV5-1
CASSAGLAGGYNEQFF
TGCGCCAGCAGCGCAGGACTAGCGGGAGGTTACAATGAGCAGTTCTTC
>NA|NA|TRBJ2-2|TRBV6-5
CASKKPRAVTGELFF
TGTGCCAGCAAGAAGCCCAGGGCGGTCACCGGGGAGCTGTTTTTT
>TRBD2|NA|TRBJ2-1|TRBV29-1
CSAVGLVSSYNEQFF
TGCAGCGCCGTTGGACTAGTATCATCCTACAATGAGCAGTTCTTC
>NA|NA|TRBJ2-1|TRBV27
CASSWGDSYNEQFF
TGTGCCAGCAGTTGGGGGGACTCCTACAATGAGCAGTTCTTC
>NA|NA|TRBJ1-3|TRBV5-5
CASSLVLQNSGNTIYF
TGTGCCAGCAGCTTGGTCTTACAGAACTCTGGAAACACCATATATTTT
>NA|NA|TRBJ1-5|TRBV2
CASSEGYNQPQHF
TGTGCCAGCAGTGAGGGCTATAATCAGCCCCAGCATTTT
>TRBD1|NA|TRBJ2-3|TRBV11-3
CASSPHRGSDTQYF
TGTGCCAGCAGCCCGCACAGGGGGTCAGATACGCAGTATTTT
>NA|NA|TRBJ2-1|TRBV6-1
CASSEAHRHNEQFF
TGTGCCAGCAGTGAAGCCCACAGGCACAATGAGCAGTTCTTC
>TRBD2|NA|TRBJ2-1|TRBV2
CASSEELAGGPEQFF
TGTGCCAGCAGTGAAGAGCTAGCGGGGGGGCCGGAGCAGTTCTTC
>NA|NA|TRBJ1-2|TRBV7-2
CASSLAETYGYTF
TGTGCCAGCAGCTTAGCCGAAACTTATGGCTACACCTTC
>TRBD1|NA|TRBJ1-1|TRBV6-5
CASSYPTGAGNTEAFF
TGTGCCAGCAGTTACCCCACAGGGGCAGGAAACACTGAAGCTTTCTTT
>TRBD1|NA|TRBJ2-3|TRBV29-1
CSVEVSGGHTDTQYF
TGCAGCGTTGAAGTCTCAGGGGGCCACACAGATACGCAGTATTTT
>TRBD2|once|TRBJ2-7|TRBV5-5
CASSESGVSSYEQYF
TGTGCCAGCAGCGAAAGCGGGGTTAGCTCCTACGAGCAGTACTTC
>TRBD2|NA|TRBJ2-7|TRBV7-8
CASRNIAGGPPYEQYF
TGTGCCAGCAGAAATATAGCGGGGGGGCCCCCCTACGAGCAGTACTTC
>NA|NA|TRBJ2-5|TRBV5-5
CASSRQPQETQYF
TGTGCCAGCAGCCGACAGCCCCAAGAGACCCAGTACTTC
>NA|NA|TRBJ2-5|TRBV19
CASSIERQETQYF
TGTGCCAGTAGTATCGAGAGACAAGAGACCCAGTACTTC
>TRBD1|NA|TRBJ2-6|TRBV18
CASSSATGGSGANVLTF
TGTGCCAGCTCATCAGCAACAGGGGGCTCTGGGGCCAACGTCCTGACTTTC
>TRBD1|NA|TRBJ1-6|TRBV11-3
CASSSGGTGGSPLHF
TGTGCCAGCAGCTCAGGAGGGACAGGAGGTTCACCCCTCCACTTT
>NA|NA|TRBJ2-7|TRBV18
CASSGSAKRHEQYF
TGTGCCAGCTCAGGGTCGGCTAAGCGGCACGAGCAGTACTTC
>NA|NA|TRBJ2-1|TRBV4-2
CASSQGVTSYNEQFF
TGTGCCAGCAGCCAAGGAGTGACTAGTTACAATGAGCAGTTCTTC
>TRBD2|NA|TRBJ2-5|TRBV6-5
CASSGRGAGETQYF
TGTGCCAGCAGCGGGAGGGGGGCAGGGGAGACCCAGTACTTC
>TRBD1|NA|TRBJ1-5|TRBV15
CATSREGTGRRQPQHF
TGTGCCACCAGCAGAGAGGGGACAGGGAGACGTCAGCCCCAGCATTTT
>NA|NA|TRBJ2-3|TRBV5-4
CASSSALGRGRTDTQYF
TGTGCCAGCAGCTCCGCCCTGGGAAGGGGCCGGACAGATACGCAGTATTTT
>NA|NA|TRBJ2-3|TRBV30
CAWRSWGVSTDTQYF
TGTGCCTGGAGATCTTGGGGGGTTAGCACAGATACGCAGTATTTT
>NA|NA|TRBJ2-1|TRBV9
CASSAGRRDLEYNEQFF
TGTGCCAGCAGCGCGGGGCGCCGGGACTTAGAATACAATGAGCAGTTCTTC
>NA|once|TRBJ1-2|TRBV28
CASSSPGVVSNSGYTF
TGTGCCAGCAGTTCCCCAGGGGTCGTCAGTAACTCTGGCTACACCTTC
>TRBD2|once|TRBJ2-2|TRBV19
CASSTPSGFSTGELFF
TGTGCCAGTAGTACCCCTAGCGGGTTCTCCACCGGGGAGCTGTTTTTT